These 11 T cell receptor beta chains came from one sample sequenced in a study of T cells in Graves' hyperthyroidism and ophthalmopathy (dated by TCRdb to between 2018 and 2021). To prepare the library, multiplex PCR was applied. Sequencer: Illumina HiSeq 2000. TCR beta CDR3 regions were amplified from RNA transcripts. The first round of RT-PCR for the TCR CDR3 was performed with the HTBI primer set and the Qiagen OneStep RT-PCR kit. TCRdb reworked the public reads: Q25 trimming with fastp, MiXCR clone assembly, productive beta chains retained. Rows matching on CDR3 protein sequence are summarized as one entry with the most common DNA and genes. This sample is represented by under 550,000 distinct CDR3 sequences; just under 20% of them were singletons. The ten largest clones add up to approximately 50% of the sample. The sample was blood. The origin of the receptors is a man between 40 and 49 years old with Graves' ophthalmopathy.

This clonotype was detected only a few times. This chain connects TRBV10-2 to TRBJ1-6; D call uncertain. The CDR3 spans 13 residues. Trimming pared 2 bases from V and 10 bases from J, leaving 9 bases between. Germline loops: CDR1 WSHSY, CDR2 SAAADI. The CDR3: CASSEGVLSPLHF. The CDR3 DNA reads TGCGCCAGCAGTGAGGGGGTTTTGTCACCCCTCCACTTT.

The chain uses TRBV7-8 and TRBJ2-7; possibly TRBD2 for D (6 bases). Trimming left V 4 bases short and J 7 bases short, with 17 bases between. Germline lookup yields CDR1 SGHVS and CDR2 FQNEAQ. The CDR3 spans 14 residues. The CDR3 nucleotides read TGTGCCAGCAGCTCGGCGGCATGGGCGGGGGAGCAGTACTTC. Translating gives CASSSAAWAGEQYF.

The rearrangement links TRBV6-2 or TRBV6-3 to TRBJ1-1; tentative D call: TRBD1 (6 bases). Trimming removed 4 bases at V and 8 bases at J, with 14 bases between. Germline CDR1 is MNHEY and CDR2 is SVGEGT. The CDR3 covers 13 residues. CDR3: CASSSPGTREAFF. CDR3 bases: TGTGCCAGCAGTTCACCCGGGACACGGGAAGCTTTCTTT.

V is TRBV13 and J is TRBJ2-3; 7 nucleotides match TRBD2. This CDR3 has 15 amino acids. Unmatched junction bases numbered 13, after V lost 6 bases and J lost 7 bases. Germline V gene sequence: CDR1 PRHDT, CDR2 FYEKMQ (reference sequence). CDR3 sequence: CASRRTGGPQNTQYF. CDR3 bases: TGTGCCAGCAGGCGGACGGGAGGACCCCAAAATACGCAGTATTTT.

This clonotype has a count of ten or more. The rearrangement links TRBV6-1 to TRBJ2-7, with D perhaps being TRBD1 or TRBD2 (6 bases each). Trimming pared 1 base from V and 2 bases from J, leaving 15 bases between. The CDR3 contains 16 residues. Germline V gene sequence: CDR1 MNHNS, CDR2 SASEGT. CDR3 DNA: TGTGCCAGCAGTGAAGGGACTTTGGGGGGCACCTACGAGCAGTACTTC. It specifies CASSEGTLGGTYEQYF.

The gene calls are TRBV9 and TRBJ2-5; 10 positions match TRBD2. The trim removed 2 bases at V and 0 bases at J, leaving 7 bases unmatched. Germline V gives CDR1 SGDLS, CDR2 YYNGEE. The CDR3 contains 17 residues. In DNA, the CDR3 is TGTGCCAGCAGCGTTCTTGGGACTAGCGCCTACCAAGAGACCCAGTACTTC. Translation gives CASSVLGTSAYQETQYF.

This clonotype appeared a single time. The V gene is TRBV7-2, the J gene TRBJ2-1, with D perhaps being TRBD1 or TRBD2 (6 bases each). This CDR3 is built from 13 residues. The germline gives CDR1 SGHTA, CDR2 FQGNSA. Between the trimmed V and J ends, which lost 2 bases and 9 bases, there was a span of 11 bases. Here the CDR3 reads CASSLRGAVEQFF. CDR3 coding DNA: TGTGCCAGCAGCTTAAGGGGGGCCGTTGAGCAGTTCTTC.

This clonotype was detected many times. V is TRBV3-1 and J is TRBJ1-1, with 8 bases lining up with TRBD1. With V trimmed by 1 base and J by 7 bases, 5 bases remained unmatched. Germline loops: CDR1 LGHDT, CDR2 YNNKEL (reference sequence). The CDR3 covers 14 residues. CDR3 protein: CASSQGQGFLEAFF. The CDR3 coding sequence is TGTGCCAGCAGCCAAGGACAGGGGTTTCTTGAAGCTTTCTTT.

On this clonotype itself: Given a much more abundant clone one base away, this may be a read error. The rearrangement uses TRBV12-3 or TRBV12-4 and TRBJ2-7; 8 nucleotides match TRBD1. CDR3 length: 17 residues. CDR3 bases: TGTGCCAGCAGTTCACATGCCAGGGGGCCACGGCTTTACGTGCAGTACTTC. It yields the protein CASSSHARGPRLYVQYF.

This clonotype was observed a few times. The J gene is TRBJ1-2, the V gene TRBV6-5; D not resolved. Germline CDR1 is MNHEY and CDR2 is SVGAGI. Trimming took 0 bases from V and 8 from J, leaving 19 bases between them. The CDR3 is 16 residues long. The chain's CDR3 is CASSYSIVGAMKGYTF. CDR3 nucleotide sequence: TGTGCCAGCAGTTACTCGATAGTCGGCGCTATGAAGGGCTACACCTTC.

The chain couples TRBV19 to TRBJ2-3, with 9 nucleotides matching TRBD1. The CDR3 loop spans 18 amino acids. Germline V gene sequence: CDR1 LNHDA, CDR2 SQIVND (reference sequence). V was pared by 8 bases and J by 2 bases, with 17 bases of the junction left unmatched. The CDR3 reads CASSPWGLGQGDTDTQYF. The DNA for the CDR3 is TGTGCCAGTTCCCCCTGGGGCCTGGGACAGGGAGACACAGATACGCAGTATTTT.